The clone carrying this TCR beta chain was detected a few times. The sample belongs to a study of identical twins. The CDR3 runs to 16 residues. Germline CDR1 KGHSY, CDR2 FQNENV. V trimming: 6 bases; J trimming: 2 bases; junction bases outside the gene matches: 8. Using its own MiXCR run on the 5' RACE reads, TCRdb lists one record per CDR3 protein. Seen here are approximately 690,000 distinct CDR3 sequences, 5.5% to 7.5% observed once, and the top ten hold 1.5% to 2%. The sequence came from a man between 18 and 35 years old in good health. Material: naive T cells sorted from blood. The chain is built from TRBV16 and TRBJ2-1; the match to TRBD2 covers 9 bases. CDR3 residues: CASSTTLAGTYNEQFF. In DNA, the CDR3 is TGTGCCAGCAGTACTACTCTAGCGGGAACCTACAATGAGCAGTTCTTC.